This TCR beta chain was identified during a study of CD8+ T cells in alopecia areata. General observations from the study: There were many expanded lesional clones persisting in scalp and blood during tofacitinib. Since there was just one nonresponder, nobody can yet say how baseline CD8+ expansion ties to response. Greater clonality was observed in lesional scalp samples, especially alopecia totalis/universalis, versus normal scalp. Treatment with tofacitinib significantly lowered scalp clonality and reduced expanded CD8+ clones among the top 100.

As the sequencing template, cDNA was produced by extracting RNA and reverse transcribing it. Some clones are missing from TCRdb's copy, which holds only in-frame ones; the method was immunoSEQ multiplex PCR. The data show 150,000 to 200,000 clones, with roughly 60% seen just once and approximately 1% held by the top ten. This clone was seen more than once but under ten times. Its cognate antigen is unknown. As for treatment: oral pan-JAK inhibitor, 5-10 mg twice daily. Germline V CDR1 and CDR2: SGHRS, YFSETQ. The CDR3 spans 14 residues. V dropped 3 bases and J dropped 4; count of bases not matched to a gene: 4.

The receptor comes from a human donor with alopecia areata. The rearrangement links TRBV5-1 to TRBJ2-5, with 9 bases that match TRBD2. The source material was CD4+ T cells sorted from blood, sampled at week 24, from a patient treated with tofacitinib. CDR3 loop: CASSSRLAVETQYF. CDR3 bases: TGCGCCAGCAGCTCGAGACTAGCGGTAGAGACCCAGTACTTC.